The sequence of this T cell receptor (beta chain) was determined in a study of T cell responses to AZD1222 COVID-19 vaccine. Study-wide points: Most donors were white British and more were female, and clonal diversity was possibly underestimated.

The ends were cut back, 0 bases at V and 4 bases at J, with 9 bases in the middle. Per the germline V gene, CDR1 is MNHEY and CDR2 is SVGAGI. The CDR3 has 14 amino acids. As regards this clone: The antigen remains unidentified.

The repertoire was sequenced with immunoSEQ multiplex PCR; TCRdb's copy has only in-frame clones and lacks some. The top ten clones hold 1% to 1.5% of a sample with 180,000 or so clones, just over 90% of them seen once. The TCR sequence derives from an adult who received the AZD1222 COVID-19 vaccine. Sequenced material: peripheral blood, taken 28 days after the second AZD1222 dose. This chain joins TRBV6-5 and TRBJ1-2; D is uncertain. The CDR3 DNA sequence: TGTGCCAGCAGTTACTCTGCAGGCCTCTATGGCTACACCTTC. Amino acid sequence: CASSYSAGLYGYTF.